This T cell receptor (beta chain) is from a study of cytomegalovirus exposure and HLA in healthy donors. Notes on the study in general: Links to common viral pathogens appeared, in a later analysis, for several of the most significant clusters. Despite most TCR sequences being rare, some public TCRs occurred in many donors. According to a later analysis, donors in an Asian-associated ancestry cluster reportedly had fewer N-insertions than the roughly 670-donor mean. In vitro assays verified that a few CMV-associated chains recognized CMV antigens specifically.

Researchers ran the PCR with 60 Vbeta and 13 Jbeta primers. Generated by immunoSEQ multiplex PCR, the TCRdb table keeps only in-frame clones and is missing some. The sample has 80,000 to 130,000 clones; about 77% are singletons. CDR1 is SGDLS and CDR2 is YYNGEE in the germline V gene. The CDR3 has 16 amino acids. The V gene lost 4 bases and the J gene lost 2 bases, with 18 bases spanning the gap. On this clone itself: Antigen specificity is unknown.

The sequenced material came from PBMCs. The receptor comes from a woman aged 45-65 years in good health and CMV-seropositive. V and J are TRBV9 and TRBJ2-5, with TRBD1 as a possible D gene (6 bases). Here the CDR3 reads CASSPVLGQNQETQYF. The CDR3 coding sequence is TGTGCCAGCAGCCCAGTGCTTGGACAGAATCAAGAGACCCAGTACTTC.